The 21 T cell receptor beta chains in this list originate from one sample, sequenced in a study of long-term antiretroviral therapy in people with HIV (dated 2022 in TCRdb). The immunoSEQ hsTCRB v3.0 assay was used at survey level resolution to sequence the TRB variable region. TCRdb took over this immuneACCESS table, retaining in-frame rearrangements with V and J assigned. Such tables are incomplete; in checked studies, under half of the missing clones stem from an unresolved V gene, and the remainder is unexplained. In all, the sample holds some 31,000 clones, and about 96% of those were seen once. The leading ten clones occupy about 2.9% of the sample. The starting material was unsorted PBMCs, obtained 6.9 years after starting antiretroviral therapy. The receptors come from a man aged 25-45 years with HIV.

This chain joins TRBV9 and TRBJ2-5; D may be TRBD2 (5 bases). Germline V CDR1 and CDR2: SGDLS, YYNGEE. V was clipped by 0 bases and J by 3 bases, with 12 bases between them. This CDR3 spans 15 amino acids. The CDR3 DNA sequence: TGTGCCAGCAGCGTAGAGCTGGCGGGTGAAGAGACCCAGTACTTC. Its protein is CASSVELAGEETQYF.

V usage is TRBV7-2 and J usage is TRBJ2-7, with a possible D match to TRBD2 (7 bases). The germline V gene has CDR1 SGHTA and CDR2 FQGNSA. The CDR3 is 14 amino acids. The germline V and J ends were trimmed by 1 base and 7 bases, with 14 bases remaining between them. DNA for the CDR3: TGTGCCAGCAGCTTAGGAATCGGGGGGCAGGAGCAGTACTTC. Amino acid sequence: CASSLGIGGQEQYF.

This clone appeared a single time. The J gene is TRBJ2-2, the V gene TRBV7-9, with 9 positions matching TRBD2. The CDR3 runs 13 residues. J gave up 7 bases and V 11 bases, and 8 bases lay outside the gene matches. The germline V gene has CDR1 SEHNR and CDR2 FQNEAQ (reference sequence). CDR3 residues: CALRLAGFGELFF. The CDR3 bases are TGTGCCCTGCGGCTAGCGGGGTTCGGGGAGCTGTTTTTT.

The chain recombines TRBV12-5 with TRBJ2-3, with D perhaps TRBD1 (6 bases). Deletions cut 4 bases from V and 0 bases from J, with 11 bases between. The CDR3 is 15 amino acids. The germline CDR1 and CDR2 sequences are LGHNT and FRNRAP. The CDR3 nucleotides are TGTGCTAGTGGTTCGGGACACCGCAGCACAGATACGCAGTATTTT. Its translation: CASGSGHRSTDTQYF. Full variable domain (rest looked up from reference TRBV12-5 and TRBJ2-3): DARVTQTPRHKVTEMGQEVTMRCQPILGHNTVFWYRQTMMQGLELLAYFRNRAPLDDSGMPKDRFSAEMPDATLATLKIQPSEPRDSAVYFCASGSGHRSTDTQYFGPGTRLTVL.

The chain carries TRBV25-1 and TRBJ2-1, with 7 bases matching TRBD2. The V and J ends lost 3 bases and 7 bases, in that order; junction bases with no gene match: 6. This CDR3 has 14 amino acids. Germline-derived CDR1 and CDR2 are MGHDK and SYGVNS. The CDR3 DNA reads TGTGCCAGCAGTGATAGTGGGGGAGGGAATGAGCAGTTCTTC. This encodes CASSDSGGGNEQFF.

V is TRBV4-3 and J is TRBJ1-1; D not resolved. Trimming pared 5 bases from V and 1 base from J, leaving 8 bases between. The CDR3 runs 13 residues. Germline CDR1 is LGHNA and CDR2 is YSLEER. CDR3 loop: CASSVGSNTEAFF. The CDR3, as DNA: TGCGCCAGCAGCGTAGGGTCGAACACTGAAGCTTTCTTT.

J is TRBJ2-1 and V is TRBV7-8; 7 bases map to TRBD2. V was pared by 4 bases and J by 4 bases, with 7 bases of the junction left unmatched. The CDR3 totals 15 residues. From germline, CDR1 is SGHVS and CDR2 FQNEAQ. Here the CDR3 reads CASSSGGSGYNEQFF. The CDR3 DNA sequence: TGTGCCAGCAGCTCGGGGGGTAGCGGATACAATGAGCAGTTCTTC.

The V call is TRBV29-1, the J call TRBJ1-3, with a tentative D call TRBD1 (5 bases). Trimming took off 3 bases at V and 3 bases at J, with 9 bases between the two ends. Germline loops: CDR1 SQVTM, CDR2 ANQGSEA. CDR3 size: 13 residues. The CDR3 bases are TGCAGCGTTGATCAGGGATTTGGAAACACCATATATTTT. Its protein is CSVDQGFGNTIYF.

This chain links TRBV14 with TRBJ2-1; D gene ambiguous. The CDR3 loop spans 14 amino acids. V lost 4 bases and J 3 bases, leaving 10 bases between the germline ends. Germline V gene sequence: CDR1 SGHDN, CDR2 FVKESK. In DNA, the CDR3 is TGTGCCAGCAGCCCCTTAGCCGGCTACAATGAGCAGTTCTTC. Translation: CASSPLAGYNEQFF.

The rearrangement joins TRBV7-9 to TRBJ1-1; D possibly corresponds to TRBD1 (6 bases). From germline, CDR1 is SEHNR and CDR2 FQNEAQ (reference sequence). V was pared by 5 bases and J by 7 bases, with 14 bases between. The CDR3 has 13 amino acids. The CDR3 loop reads CASSDGTSSEAFF. In DNA form, the CDR3 reads TGTGCCAGCAGCGATGGGACATCTAGTGAAGCTTTCTTT.

The gene calls are TRBV4-3 and TRBJ2-7; 10 bases align to TRBD2. Looked up from germline, CDR1 is LGHNA and CDR2 is YSLEER. The CDR3 runs to 20 residues. Germline trimming cut 2 bases from V and 1 base from J; bases unmatched to any gene: 17. CDR3 sequence (DNA): TGCGCCAGCAGCCAATATTTGGGATGGCTAGCGGGAGATGAGTCCTACGAGCAGTACTTC. It translates to CASSQYLGWLAGDESYEQYF.

This chain uses TRBV27 with TRBJ2-5; TRBD1 matches at 7 bases. The length of the CDR3 is 12 residues. CDR1 MNHEY and CDR2 SMNVEV come from the germline V gene (reference sequence). Trimming took 6 bases from V and 5 from J; bases not matched to a gene: 3. The CDR3 protein is CASRTGLETQYF. CDR3 coding DNA: TGTGCCAGCAGGACAGGGCTTGAGACCCAGTACTTC.

Here the CDR3 reads CASSKVGYSNQPQHF. CDR3 DNA sequence: TGTGCCAGCAGCAAAGTGGGGTATAGCAATCAGCCCCAGCATTTT. This chain uses TRBV21-1 with TRBJ1-5. TRBV21-1 is assigned pseudogene status. This CDR3 has 15 amino acids.

The V gene is TRBV19, the J gene TRBJ1-2, with D hard to call. The CDR3 contains 14 residues. Germline V gene data show CDR1 as LNHDA and CDR2 as SQIVND (reference sequence). V was clipped by 3 bases and J by 3 bases, with 11 bases between them. The DNA for the CDR3 is TGTGCCAGTAGTATTACACCCGGCGACTATGGCTACACCTTC. Amino acids: CASSITPGDYGYTF.

J is TRBJ2-2 and V is TRBV6-5; D is possibly TRBD1 or TRBD2 (6 bases each). The CDR3 has 11 residues. Trimming stripped 10 bases from V and 8 bases from J, with 11 bases between. The germline V gene has CDR1 MNHEY and CDR2 SVGAGI. The CDR3 DNA reads as TGTGCCACTCGGGGGCTAGGGGAGCTGTTTTTT. Protein product: CATRGLGELFF.

CDR3 DNA: TGTGCCACCTCTACGGTCTACGAGCAGTACTTC. Translated: CATSTVYEQYF. The V and J genes are TRBV28 and TRBJ2-7; D gene unclear. V dropped 10 bases and J dropped 3 bases, with 10 bases sitting between them. Per the germline V gene, CDR1 is MDHEN and CDR2 is SYDVKM. This CDR3 is 11 amino acids long. Using reference TRBV28 and TRBJ2-7 for the parts outside the CDR3, the full variable domain is DVKVTQSSRYLVKRTGEKVFLECVQDMDHENMFWYRQDPGLGLRLIYFSYDVKMKEKGDIPEGYSVSREKKERFSLILESASTNQTSMYLCATSTVYEQYFGPGTRLTVT.

V is TRBV7-9 and J is TRBJ1-2; 7 bases are a match to TRBD1. J was trimmed by 6 bases and V by 3 bases; bases with no gene match: 4. Germline-derived CDR1 and CDR2 are SEHNR and FQNEAQ (reference sequence). This CDR3 contains 13 residues. The CDR3 DNA reads TGTGCCAGCAGCTTGTCAGGGGGGGATGGCTACACCTTC. Its translation is CASSLSGGDGYTF. The variable domain in full, with the rest retrieved from reference TRBV7-9 and TRBJ1-2, is DTGVSQNPRHKITKRGQNVTFRCDPISEHNRLYWYRQTLGQGPEFLTYFQNEAQLEKSRLLSDRFSAERPKGSFSTLEIQRTEQGDSAMYLCASSLSGGDGYTFGSGTRLTVV.

The genes are TRBV10-1 and TRBJ2-7; D not resolved. Trimming pared 1 base from V and 3 bases from J, leaving 13 bases between. The CDR3 is 15 amino acids. CDR1 is WNHNN and CDR2 is SYGVQD in the germline V gene (reference sequence). The CDR3 loop reads CASSEWSDLRYEQYF. CDR3 DNA: TGCGCCAGCAGTGAGTGGTCAGACTTACGCTACGAGCAGTACTTC.

The CDR3 protein is CASSSGMGGGYNEQFF. CDR3 sequence (DNA): TGTGCCAGCAGCTCGGGGATGGGAGGGGGATACAATGAGCAGTTCTTC. This chain joins TRBV5-5 and TRBJ2-1; D perhaps matches TRBD2 (7 bases). With 3 bases removed from V and 4 bases from J, the gap between germline ends came to 17 bases. The CDR3 length is 16 residues. Germline assignment: CDR1 SGHKS and CDR2 YYEKEE (reference sequence).

This chain joins TRBV4-3 and TRBJ2-3, with 8 positions matching TRBD2. The germline V gene encodes CDR1 LGHNA and CDR2 YSLEER. The trim removed 3 bases at V and 1 base at J, leaving 3 bases unmatched. The CDR3 runs 15 residues. The CDR3 here is CASSQGSGGTDTQYF. The CDR3 coding sequence is TGCGCCAGCAGCCAGGGTAGCGGGGGCACAGATACGCAGTATTTT.

The J gene is TRBJ2-7, the V gene TRBV29-1, with D possibly being TRBD1 or TRBD2 (5 bases each). Trimming stripped 6 bases from V and 0 bases from J, with 15 bases between. Germline CDR1 is SQVTM and CDR2 is ANQGSEA. CDR3 length: 14 residues. DNA of the CDR3: TGCAGCGTCCGGGACCTTTCCCGCTCCTACGAGCAGTACTTC. This encodes CSVRDLSRSYEQYF.